Listed here is a single T cell receptor beta chain. The antigen is unknown. Data came from immunoSEQ multiplex PCR; TCRdb stores just in-frame clones and leaves some out. This sample has nearly 11,000 clones; around 80% occur once, and the top ten carry more than 8%. The sample belongs to a study of somatic mutations in cytotoxic T cells in rheumatoid arthritis. Whole-study findings and limits: Nobody adjusted the slight TRBV07 underrepresentation in rheumatoid arthritis patients for multiple comparisons.

Once isolated by positive magnetic bead selection, the CD4+ and CD8+ cells had their purity checked by flow cytometry. Germline loops: CDR1 MDHEN, CDR2 SYDVKM. There are 12 residues in the CDR3. With 4 bases removed from V and 5 bases from J, the gap between germline ends came to 7 bases. Sequenced sample: CD8+ T cells sorted from blood. The TCR comes from a woman aged 60-75 years with rheumatoid arthritis. V usage is TRBV28 and J usage is TRBJ2-3; D uncertain. CDR3 in DNA: TGTGCCAGCAGTTACGACTTAGATACGCAGTATTTT. Residues: CASSYDLDTQYF.